Described below is a single TCR beta chain sequence and its context. Trimming removed 1 base from V and 5 bases from J, with 13 bases in between. This CDR3 has 15 amino acids. In germline, CDR1 is SGHAT, CDR2 FQNNGV. Here immunoSEQ multiplex PCR was the method, and the copy in TCRdb shows in-frame clones only, minus some. Of more than 1,200,000 clones listed, approximately 98.5% are singletons. The data belong to a study of shared clonotypes between healthy human individuals. The receptor comes from a man in his thirties or forties in good health. The sample taken for sequencing was naive CD4+ T cells sorted from blood. This sample's subset: CD45RA+ positively selected. V usage is TRBV11-2 and J usage is TRBJ2-3; possible D gene TRBD1, 6 bases. The CDR3 spells CASSLAGERIDTQYF. CDR3 bases: TGTGCCAGCAGCTTAGCAGGGGAGAGGATAGATACGCAGTATTTT.